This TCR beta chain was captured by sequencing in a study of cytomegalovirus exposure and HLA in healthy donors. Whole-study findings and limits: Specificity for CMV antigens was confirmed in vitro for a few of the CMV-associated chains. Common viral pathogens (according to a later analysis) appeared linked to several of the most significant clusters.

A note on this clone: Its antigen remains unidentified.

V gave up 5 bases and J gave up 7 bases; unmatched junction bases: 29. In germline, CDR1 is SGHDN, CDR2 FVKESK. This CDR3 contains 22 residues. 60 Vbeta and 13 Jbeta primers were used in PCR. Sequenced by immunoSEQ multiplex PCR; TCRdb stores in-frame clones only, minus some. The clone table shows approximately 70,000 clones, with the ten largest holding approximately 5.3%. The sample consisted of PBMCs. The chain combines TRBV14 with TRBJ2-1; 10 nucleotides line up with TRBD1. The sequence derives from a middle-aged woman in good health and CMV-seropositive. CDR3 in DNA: TGTGCCAGCAGCGAGGCAGGCGAAGCTAACGGGATTGTTCCGGGACAGGGGAATGAGCAGTTCTTC. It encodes CASSEAGEANGIVPGQGNEQFF.